The text below deals with one TCR beta chain. Its target is not known. Using immunoSEQ multiplex PCR, the repertoire was profiled, and TCRdb retains in-frame clones only, with some absent. The sample gives more than 30,000 clones, more than 75% of which show up once; around a quarter is in the top ten. The data originate from a study of OX40 agonist ivuxolimab in advanced cancers. Study information: Every 2 weeks, ivuxolimab was infused into the patients intravenously at between 0.01 and 10 mg/kg. Study findings and constraints: More expanded clones were found, on average, in CD8+ than in CD4+ T cells. Undetermined was the antigen specificity of the expanded peripheral T cells.

CDR3 length: 14 residues. The V end lost 2 bases, the J end lost 2 bases, and 10 bases lay between the germline ends. Germline V lookup: CDR1 SGHDN, CDR2 FVKESK. The receptor's source is an adult with an advanced solid tumor such as melanoma, head and neck, liver or kidney cancer. The starting material was CD4+ or CD8+ T cells sorted from blood, obtained in a trial of the OX40 agonist ivuxolimab. The chain uses TRBV14 and TRBJ2-7, with D tentatively TRBD1 (5 bases). DNA of the CDR3: TGTGCCAGCAGCCAACTTCAGGGTCCCTACGAGCAGTACTTC. Translated, it gives CASSQLQGPYEQYF.